These 13 T cell receptor beta chains came from one sample sequenced in a study of blood T cell repertoires in COVID-19. This table comes from immunoSEQ multiplex PCR, and its TCRdb copy is limited to in-frame clones, with some not included. The sample includes some 120,000 clones, over 65% of them seen just once. The source material was peripheral blood. The receptors derive from a man aged 30 to 39 with acute or convalescent COVID-19.

The chain uses TRBV28 and TRBJ1-2, with TRBD1 matching over 7 bases. V was pared by 6 bases and J by 2 bases, with 3 bases of the junction left unmatched. CDR1 and CDR2 from the germline V gene are MDHEN and SYDVKM. The CDR3 totals 13 residues. Here the CDR3 reads CASRPTGNYGYTF. In DNA form, the CDR3 reads TGTGCCAGCAGACCGACAGGGAACTATGGCTACACCTTC.

The genes are TRBV19 and TRBJ2-7; 9 bases are shared with TRBD2. V was pared by 2 bases and J by 5 bases, with 13 bases of the junction left unmatched. Germline V lookup: CDR1 LNHDA, CDR2 SQIVND (reference sequence). The CDR3 length is 17 residues. The CDR3 spells CASSISVSRGGFHEQYF. The CDR3 region has the DNA TGTGCCAGTAGTATATCGGTGTCGCGGGGGGGATTCCACGAGCAGTACTTC.

The chain employs TRBV7-6 and TRBJ2-2; a possible D gene is TRBD1 (5 bases). V shed 4 bases and J shed 4 bases, with 13 bases lying between them. CDR1 and CDR2 (germline): SGHVS, FNYEAQ. This CDR3 spans 15 amino acids. CDR3 residues: CASSSQGRVTGELFF. CDR3 DNA: TGTGCCAGCAGCTCCCAGGGTCGGGTCACCGGGGAGCTGTTTTTT.

This clone was detected only once. The V and J genes are TRBV4-1 and TRBJ2-3, with unresolved D. This CDR3 has 13 residues. CDR1 is MGHRA, CDR2 YSYEKL, per germline. V lost 1 base, J lost 5 bases, and 7 bases lay in between. The CDR3 nucleotides read TGCGCCAGCAGCCAAGGCCGAGTAGATACGCAGTATTTT. Its protein product is CASSQGRVDTQYF.

This sequence joins TRBV6-2 or TRBV6-3 and TRBJ2-2; 7 nucleotides agree with TRBD1. This CDR3 has 16 amino acids. The trim removed 5 bases at V and 6 bases at J, leaving 12 bases unmatched. Germline V gene lookup returns CDR1 MNHEY and CDR2 SVGEGT. CDR3 loop: CASSKWTGWTAGELFF. CDR3 in DNA: TGTGCCAGCAGTAAATGGACAGGCTGGACGGCCGGGGAGCTGTTTTTT.

The chain carries TRBV5-1 and TRBJ2-7; D might be TRBD1 (6 bases). V lost 2 bases and J lost 3, with 6 bases in between. The germline V gene has CDR1 SGHRS and CDR2 YFSETQ. This CDR3 has 12 residues. The DNA of the CDR3 is TGCGCCAGCAGCTTCAGGGGCTACGAGCAGTACTTC. This sequence encodes CASSFRGYEQYF.

The rearrangement links TRBV7-3 to TRBJ2-2; D call uncertain. There are 13 residues in the CDR3. Trimming pared 2 bases from V and 4 bases from J, leaving 5 bases between. Germline V gene lookup returns CDR1 SGHTA and CDR2 FQGTGA. The CDR3 spells CASSLYITGELFF. Written as DNA, the CDR3 is TGTGCCAGCAGCTTATACATCACCGGGGAGCTGTTTTTT.

V usage is TRBV9 and J usage is TRBJ1-6; D unresolved. This CDR3 has 14 residues. The V and J ends lost 3 bases and 14 bases respectively, with 18 bases between them. CDR1 is SGDLS, CDR2 YYNGEE, per germline. The CDR3 DNA reads TGTGCCAGCAGCGAGGATCCCGCGGTCAACACCCTCCACTTT. As protein: CASSEDPAVNTLHF.

This rearrangement joins TRBV27 to TRBJ2-1; 9 bases agree with TRBD2. Per the germline V gene, CDR1 is MNHEY and CDR2 is SMNVEV (reference sequence). J lost 0 bases, V lost 5 bases, and 5 bases had no gene match. The CDR3 runs to 16 residues. This chain's CDR3 is CASSHLAGSSYNEQFF. The DNA of the CDR3 is TGTGCCAGCAGTCATCTAGCGGGAAGCTCCTACAATGAGCAGTTCTTC.

The genes are TRBV12-3 or TRBV12-4 and TRBJ2-7; D remains unclear. CDR3 size: 13 residues. V dropped 1 base and J dropped 6 bases, with 10 bases sitting between them. CDR3 amino acids: CASSLEGSGEQYF. The CDR3 bases are TGTGCCAGCAGTTTAGAAGGATCGGGCGAGCAGTACTTC.

The CDR3 loop is CASGLGETHNTEAFF. CDR3 nucleotides: TGTGCTAGTGGTTTGGGGGAGACGCATAACACTGAAGCTTTCTTT. The chain joins TRBV12-5 to TRBJ1-1; D is unclear. The germline CDR1 and CDR2 sequences are LGHNT and FRNRAP. V lost 1 base and J lost 2, with 11 bases in between. The CDR3 is 15 residues long.

A single count supports this clone. V usage is TRBV5-4 and J usage is TRBJ2-5; 11 bases map to TRBD2. This CDR3 has 18 amino acids. Germline values: CDR1 SGHNT, CDR2 YYREEE (reference sequence). The J segment lost 2 bases and the V segment lost 0 bases, leaving 9 bases of the junction unmatched. CDR3 amino acids: CASSLAQSGTSGQETQYF. In nucleotides, the CDR3 is TGTGCCAGCAGCTTGGCCCAGTCCGGGACTAGCGGACAAGAGACCCAGTACTTC. The full variable domain, in which reference TRBV5-4 and TRBJ2-5 provide the parts outside the CDR3, is ETGVTQSPTHLIKTRGQQVTLRCSSQSGHNTVSWYQQALGQGPQFIFQYYREEENGRGNFPPRFSGLQFPNYSSELNVNALELDDSALYLCASSLAQSGTSGQETQYFGPGTRLLVL.

This sequence joins TRBV6-1 and TRBJ2-5; 12 bases fit TRBD2. Trimming cost V 4 bases and J 2 bases; bases outside gene matches: 8. Germline V gene lookup returns CDR1 MNHNS and CDR2 SASEGT. The CDR3 spans 17 residues. The DNA for the CDR3 is TGTGCCAGCAGTGGCTGGACTAGCGGGGAGATACAAGAGACCCAGTACTTC. It translates to CASSGWTSGEIQETQYF.